This entry is about one T cell receptor (beta chain). The CDR3 runs 15 residues. From germline, CDR1 is MDHEN and CDR2 SYDVKM. V lost 6 bases and J lost 0; bases outside the gene matches: 4. The table came from immunoSEQ multiplex PCR; TCRdb's copy has only in-frame clones and leaves some out. The top ten clones hold 7% to 8.5% of a sample with just over 65,000 clones, approximately 90% of them seen once. The sample belongs to a study of blood T cell repertoires in COVID-19. Study summary: COVID-19 samples from acute and convalescent phases originated in the United States, Italy and Spain. T cells, B-cell-depleted T cells, or PBMCs supplied cDNA or gDNA.

The V call is TRBV28, the J call TRBJ1-3; 8 nucleotides match TRBD1. This sequence originates from a man aged 25 to 40 with acute or convalescent COVID-19. Sequencing input: peripheral blood. CDR3 coding DNA: TGTGCCAGCAGGGAAACAGGGGGCTCTGGAAACACCATATATTTT. It encodes CASRETGGSGNTIYF.